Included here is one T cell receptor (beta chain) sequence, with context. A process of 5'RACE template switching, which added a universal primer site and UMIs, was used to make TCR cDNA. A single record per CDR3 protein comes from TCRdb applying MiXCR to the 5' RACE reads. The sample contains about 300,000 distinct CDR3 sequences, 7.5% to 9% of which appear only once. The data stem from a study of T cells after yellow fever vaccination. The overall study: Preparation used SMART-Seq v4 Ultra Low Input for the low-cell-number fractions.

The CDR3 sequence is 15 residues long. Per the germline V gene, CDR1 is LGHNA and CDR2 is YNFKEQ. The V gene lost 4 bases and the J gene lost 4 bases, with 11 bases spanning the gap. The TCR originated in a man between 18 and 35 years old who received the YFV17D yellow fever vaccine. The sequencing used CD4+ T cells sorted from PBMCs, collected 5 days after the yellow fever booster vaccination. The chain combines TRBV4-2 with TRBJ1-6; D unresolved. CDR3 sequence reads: CASSPTLGYNSPLHF. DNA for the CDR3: TGTGCCAGCAGCCCGACGTTGGGGTATAATTCACCCCTCCACTTT.